This record looks at one TCR beta chain sequence and its context. These data come from a study of blood T cell repertoires in COVID-19. The overall study: COVID-19 samples collected from the United States, Italy and Spain covered acute and convalescent phases. PBMCs, B-cell-depleted T cells, or T cells provided the cDNA or gDNA that made up the material.

Per the original data handling: Reference gene primer amplification gave estimated nucleated cell counts. Clones were sequenced by immunoSEQ multiplex PCR, and TCRdb holds only the in-frame ones, with some missing. The V and J calls and clone size were taken over from that table, and D and trimming were inferred from the DNA. Among under 250,000 clones listed, 92% were seen once. Trimming removed 5 bases at V and 1 base at J, with 13 bases between. Germline V CDR1 and CDR2: MDHEN, SYDVKM. The CDR3 consists of 15 residues. The sample consisted of peripheral blood. The chain carries TRBV28 and TRBJ2-3; D call uncertain. The origin of this receptor is a man aged 25-45 years with acute or convalescent COVID-19. CDR3 in DNA: TGTGCCAGCAGTCGCCCCTTAACAGGCACAGATACGCAGTATTTT. Translation gives CASSRPLTGTDTQYF.